This T cell receptor beta chain was documented in a study of CD8 T cells in ankylosing spondylitis. Study outcomes and limitations: A TCR beta motif of fewer than ten highly homologous variants seemed to mark ankylosing spondylitis blood.

Trimming left V 1 base short and J 4 bases short, with 4 bases between. Germline V gene sequence: CDR1 SGHRS, CDR2 YFSETQ. The CDR3 extends over 12 amino acids. TCRdb re-derived calls from the 5' RACE reads in MiXCR, one entry per CDR3 protein. Of 750,000 to 850,000 distinct CDR3 sequences in the sample, 12% are singletons; the top ten hold 0.45% to 0.6%. About this clonotype itself: Its antigen is undetermined.

What was sequenced was blood, either unsorted or a sorted T cell fraction (not recorded which). The chain employs TRBV5-1 and TRBJ2-3; no clear D. This clonotype originated in a male donor with ankylosing spondylitis. CDR3 nucleotides: TGCGCCAGCAGCTTGAATGCAGATACGCAGTATTTT. This gives the protein CASSLNADTQYF.